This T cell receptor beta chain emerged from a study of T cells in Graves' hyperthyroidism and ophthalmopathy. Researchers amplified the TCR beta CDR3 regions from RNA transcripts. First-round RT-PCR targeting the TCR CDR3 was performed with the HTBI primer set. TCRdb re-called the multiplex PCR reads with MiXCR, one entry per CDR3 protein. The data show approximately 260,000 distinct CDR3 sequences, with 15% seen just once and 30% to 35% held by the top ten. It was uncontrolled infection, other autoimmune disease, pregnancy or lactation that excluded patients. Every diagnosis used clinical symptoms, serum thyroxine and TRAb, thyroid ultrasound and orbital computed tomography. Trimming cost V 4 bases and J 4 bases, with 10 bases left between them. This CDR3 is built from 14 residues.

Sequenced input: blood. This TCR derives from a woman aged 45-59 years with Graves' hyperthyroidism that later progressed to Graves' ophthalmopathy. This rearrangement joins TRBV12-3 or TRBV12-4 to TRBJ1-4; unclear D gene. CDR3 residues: CASSYRGLNEKLFF. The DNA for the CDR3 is TGTGCCAGCAGTTACCGGGGTCTTAATGAAAAACTGTTTTTT.